This T cell receptor (beta chain) was sequenced during a study of persistence of HIV-infected CD4 T cells (TCRdb year 2020). With regard to the full study: Participants had been on suppressive ART for a median of roughly eight years. Apart from two participants who underwent leukapheresis at a single time point, peripheral blood samples of up to about 180 mL were collected from participants at multiple time points. CMV- and HIV-1 Gag-responding CD4+ T cells were isolated from ART-treated individuals so that antigen-driven clonal expansion of HIV-1-infected cells could be examined. TCRbeta sequencing assessed the clonality of all cells in each sorted population, while proviral sequencing assessed the clonality of infected cells. Cross-participant TCR cluster analysis included 8 participants for CMV and over five participants for Gag.

After removal of 1 base from V and 10 bases from J, the junction retains 5 bases not matched to a gene. The germline V gene supplies CDR1 SGDLS and CDR2 YYNGEE. The CDR3 numbers 15 residues from cysteine through phenylalanine. The read is trimmed to its CDR3 DNA, 45 bases read in frame from base 1. The treatment or condition label corresponds to: suppressive antiretroviral therapy. A pool of overlapping HIV-1 Gag 15-mer peptides, at about 1 ug per peptide per mL, was used to stimulate the cells. CD4+ T cells that responded were sorted based on upregulation of both CD40 ligand and CD69. HIV-1-infected adults in whom suppressive ART had been started during chronic infection were enrolled as participants. For at least 4 years, the participants' plasma HIV-1 RNA had been undetectable, below 50 copies/mL. To be included, participants needed a CD4+ T cell count above 400 cells/uL and a positive CMV serology. Before stimulation, PBMCs were isolated using density centrifugation and depleted of CD8+ T cells. For less than 20 hours, CD8-depleted PBMCs were stimulated with anti-CD28/CD49d costimulation, a CD40-blocking antibody, and enfuvirtide, which was added to prevent new infections. Cell sorting was performed on a Beckman Coulter MoFlo Legacy or XDP sorter, and dead cells were excluded with propidium iodide. Genomic DNA was extracted with the QIAamp DNA Mini Kit for samples above one million cells, otherwise with the Quick-DNA Microprep Kit.

The immunoSEQ hsTCRB assay version 4, run in survey mode, was used to sequence TCRbeta repertoires from genomic DNA. Genomic DNA was diluted to around 9.4 ng/uL, using up to 1 ug per sample for TCRbeta sequencing. The original pipeline was this. TCRbeta data analysis was done in ImmunoSeq Analyzer 3.0, and diversity was calculated on productive nucleotide rearrangements. Using the Immunarch R package, the improved Chao index served to estimate lower-bound TCR diversity and the Gini coefficient served to estimate clonality. Different nucleotide rearrangements encoding the same CDR3beta amino acid sequence were counted as distinct clonotypes. TCRbeta sequences significantly enriched in antigen-responding cells relative to anti-CD3/anti-CD28-activated cells were identified by differential abundance analysis. Using predicted peptide-MHC specificity as the basis, GLIPH2 grouped TCRs into clusters, both for each participant individually and for the merged data sets that combined participants. The source is immuneACCESS, and TCRdb retained only in-frame sequences with V and J called. Part of the clones is not carried over; for the studies checked, unresolved V genes explain less than half of this, and the remainder is unexplained. V and J calls and clone size are those listed in that table; D and trimming were worked out from the DNA. The sample table records about 30,000 clones; roughly 70% of these occur just once. 1.4% of the sample is taken by the ten largest.

Details on this clone: The clone's antigen remains unknown. Base qualities are missing; no much larger clone stands one base away.

Points the paper makes about the study in general: TCRbeta richness in CMV- and Gag-responding cells was significantly lower than in anti-CD3/anti-CD28-responding cells; CMV-responding cells had higher oligoclonality than CD3/CD28-stimulated and Gag-responding cells. Bulk TCR analyses could not be limited to the rare CMV-responding cells that actually contained HIV-1 proviruses. Only a small number of individuals took part in the study, and only a limited range of antigens was tested. Antigen-responding cells were enriched for expanded CDR3beta sequences that were degenerate, which suggests that CD4+ responses to CMV and Gag underwent convergent selection. Within the same sorted populations, TCR oligoclonality correlated with proviral oligoclonality.

Recombination joined TRBV9 with TRBJ1-6, with 10 bases matching TRBD1. This TCR was sampled from an adult man with HIV who was CMV-seropositive. The source was CD4+ T cells sorted from PBMCs after 18-hour stimulation, collected from a patient who received antiretroviral therapy. Read against the paper, the sample's cell subset or site label means: CD40L+CD69+ CD4 T cells responding to HIV-1 Gag peptides. The DNA reads as follows: TGTGCCAGCAGCGTATCGACAGGGGGCAGGTCACCCCTCCACTTT. The resulting protein is CASSVSTGGRSPLHF. Extended through the reference TRBV9 and TRBJ1-6 proteins, this CDR3 yields the full variable domain: DSGVTQTPKHLITATGQRVTLRCSPRSGDLSVYWYQQSLDQGLQFLIQYYNGEERAKGNILERFSAQQFPDLHSELNLSSLELGDSALYFCASSVSTGGRSPLHFGNGTRLTVT.